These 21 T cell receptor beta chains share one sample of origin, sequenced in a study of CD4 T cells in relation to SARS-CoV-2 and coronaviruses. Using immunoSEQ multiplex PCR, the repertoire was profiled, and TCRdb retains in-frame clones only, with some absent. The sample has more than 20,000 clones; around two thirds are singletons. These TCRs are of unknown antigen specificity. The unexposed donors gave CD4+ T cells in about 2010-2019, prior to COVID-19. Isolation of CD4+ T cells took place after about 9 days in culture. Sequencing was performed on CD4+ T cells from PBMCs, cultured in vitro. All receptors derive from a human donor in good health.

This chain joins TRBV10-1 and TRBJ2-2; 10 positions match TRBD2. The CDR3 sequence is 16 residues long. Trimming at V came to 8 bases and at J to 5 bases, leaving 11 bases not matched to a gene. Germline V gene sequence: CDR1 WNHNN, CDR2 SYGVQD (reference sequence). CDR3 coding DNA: TGCGCCAGCCGGTCAGGAGCGGGAGGGAGGACCGGGGAGCTGTTTTTT. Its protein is CASRSGAGGRTGELFF.

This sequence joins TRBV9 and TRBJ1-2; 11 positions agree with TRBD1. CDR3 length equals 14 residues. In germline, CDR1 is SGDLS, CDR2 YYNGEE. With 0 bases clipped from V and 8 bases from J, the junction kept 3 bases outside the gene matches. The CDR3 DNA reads TGTGCCAGCAGCGTAGGATGGGACAGGGGGGGCTACACCTTC. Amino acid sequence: CASSVGWDRGGYTF.

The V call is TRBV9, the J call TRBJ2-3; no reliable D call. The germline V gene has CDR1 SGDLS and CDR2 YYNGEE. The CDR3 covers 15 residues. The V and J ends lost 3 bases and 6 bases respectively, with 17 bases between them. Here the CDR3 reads CASSGASRTTDTQYF. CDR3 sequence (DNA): TGTGCCAGCAGCGGGGCCTCTAGAACCACTGATACGCAGTATTTT.

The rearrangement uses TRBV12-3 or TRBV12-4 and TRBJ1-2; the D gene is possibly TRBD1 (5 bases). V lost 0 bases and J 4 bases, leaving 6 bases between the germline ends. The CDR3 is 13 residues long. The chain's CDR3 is CASSLAQGYGYTF. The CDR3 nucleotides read TGTGCCAGCAGTTTAGCGCAGGGCTATGGCTACACCTTC.

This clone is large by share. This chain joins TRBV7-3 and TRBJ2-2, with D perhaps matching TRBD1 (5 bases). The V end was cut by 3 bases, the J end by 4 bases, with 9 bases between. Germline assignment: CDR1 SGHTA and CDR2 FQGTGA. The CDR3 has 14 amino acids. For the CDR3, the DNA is TGTGCCAGCAGCTTCTCAGGGCGCACCGGGGAGCTGTTTTTT. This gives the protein CASSFSGRTGELFF.

CDR3 bases: TGTGCCAGCAGTCGACAGTTAACCGGGGAGCTGTTTTTT. Protein sequence: CASSRQLTGELFF. This chain uses TRBV11-2 with TRBJ2-2; possibly TRBD1 for D (5 bases). Deletions cut 6 bases from V and 5 bases from J, with 10 bases between. This CDR3 has 13 residues. CDR1 SGHAT and CDR2 FQNNGV come from the germline V gene.

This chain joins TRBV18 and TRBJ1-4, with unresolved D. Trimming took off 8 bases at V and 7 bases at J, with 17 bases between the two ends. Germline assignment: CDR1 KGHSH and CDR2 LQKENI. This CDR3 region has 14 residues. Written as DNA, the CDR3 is TGTGCCAGCCGACCGGTTGCTGGTTCTGAAAAACTGTTTTTT. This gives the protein CASRPVAGSEKLFF.

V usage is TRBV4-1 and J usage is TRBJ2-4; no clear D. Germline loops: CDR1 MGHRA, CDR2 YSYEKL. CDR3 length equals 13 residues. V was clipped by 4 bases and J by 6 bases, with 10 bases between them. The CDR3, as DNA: TGCGCCAGCAGCCTCGGCTCGGTAAACATTCAGTACTTC. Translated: CASSLGSVNIQYF.

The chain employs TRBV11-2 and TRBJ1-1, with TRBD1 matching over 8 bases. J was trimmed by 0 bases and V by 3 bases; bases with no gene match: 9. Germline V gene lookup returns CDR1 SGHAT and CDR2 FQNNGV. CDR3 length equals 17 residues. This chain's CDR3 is CASSFVTGATMNTEAFF. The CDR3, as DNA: TGTGCCAGCAGCTTTGTGACAGGGGCTACAATGAACACTGAAGCTTTCTTT. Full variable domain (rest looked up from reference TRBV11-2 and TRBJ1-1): EAGVAQSPRYKIIEKRQSVAFWCNPISGHATLYWYQQILGQGPKLLIQFQNNGVVDDSQLPKDRFSAERLKGVDSTLKIQPAKLEDSAVYLCASSFVTGATMNTEAFFGQGTRLTVV.

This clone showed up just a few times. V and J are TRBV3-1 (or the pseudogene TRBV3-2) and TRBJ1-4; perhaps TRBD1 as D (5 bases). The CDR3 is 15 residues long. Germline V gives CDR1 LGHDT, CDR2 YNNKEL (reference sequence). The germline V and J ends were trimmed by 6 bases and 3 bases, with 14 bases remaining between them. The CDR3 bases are TGTGCCAGCAGTCAGGGCCCACGGGCTAATGAAAAACTGTTTTTT. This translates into CASSQGPRANEKLFF.

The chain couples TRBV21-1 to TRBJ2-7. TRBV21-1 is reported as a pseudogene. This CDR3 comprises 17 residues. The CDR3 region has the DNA TGTGCCAGCAGCAGTTGGGACGATCGAGAACGGTCCAACGAGCAGTACTTC. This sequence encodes CASSSWDDRERSNEQYF.

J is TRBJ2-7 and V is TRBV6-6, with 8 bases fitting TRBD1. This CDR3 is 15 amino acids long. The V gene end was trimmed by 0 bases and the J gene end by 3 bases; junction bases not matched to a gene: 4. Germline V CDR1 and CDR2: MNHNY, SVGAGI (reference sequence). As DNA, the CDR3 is TGTGCCAGCAGTTACTCGGACAGGGTCGGCTACGAGCAGTACTTC. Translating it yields CASSYSDRVGYEQYF.

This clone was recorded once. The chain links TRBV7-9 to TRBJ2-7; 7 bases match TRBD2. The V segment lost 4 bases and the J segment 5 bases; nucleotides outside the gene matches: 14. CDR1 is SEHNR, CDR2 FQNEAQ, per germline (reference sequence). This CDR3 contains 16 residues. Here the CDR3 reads CASSSLRDYPLNEQYF. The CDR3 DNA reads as TGTGCCAGCAGCTCCCTCCGGGACTACCCCCTGAACGAGCAGTACTTC.

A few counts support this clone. The CDR3 coding sequence is TGTGCCAGCAGCTTAAGCGGGATCGGGTACGAGCAGTACTTC. This codes for CASSLSGIGYEQYF. The chain combines TRBV7-9 with TRBJ2-7, with TRBD2 matching 7 bases. V trimming: 2 bases; J trimming: 4 bases; junction bases outside the gene matches: 5. The CDR3 has 14 residues. Germline V lookup: CDR1 SEHNR, CDR2 FQNEAQ (reference sequence).

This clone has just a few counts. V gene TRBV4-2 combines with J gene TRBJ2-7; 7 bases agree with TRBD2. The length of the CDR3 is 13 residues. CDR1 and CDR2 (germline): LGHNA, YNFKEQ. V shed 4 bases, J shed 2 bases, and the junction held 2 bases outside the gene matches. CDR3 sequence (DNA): TGTGCCAGCAGCCCGGGGGGAGCCTACGAGCAGTACTTC. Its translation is CASSPGGAYEQYF.

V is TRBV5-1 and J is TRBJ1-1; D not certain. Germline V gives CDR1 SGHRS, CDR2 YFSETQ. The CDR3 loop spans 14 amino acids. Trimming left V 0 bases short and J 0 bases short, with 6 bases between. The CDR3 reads CASSLDYLNTEAFF. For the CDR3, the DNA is TGCGCCAGCAGCTTGGATTATTTGAACACTGAAGCTTTCTTT.

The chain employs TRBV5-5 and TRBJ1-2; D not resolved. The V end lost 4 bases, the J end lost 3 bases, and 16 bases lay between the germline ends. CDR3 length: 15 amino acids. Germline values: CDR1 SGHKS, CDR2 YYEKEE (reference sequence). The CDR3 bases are TGTGCCAGCAGCCCCAGGTCCTTCCGGCACTATGGCTACACCTTC. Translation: CASSPRSFRHYGYTF.

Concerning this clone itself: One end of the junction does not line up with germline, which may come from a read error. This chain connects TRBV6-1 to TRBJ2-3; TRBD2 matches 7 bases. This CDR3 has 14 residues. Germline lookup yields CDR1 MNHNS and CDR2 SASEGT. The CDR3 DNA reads TGTGCCAGCACTGAACTAGCGACCCCAGATACGCAGTATTTT. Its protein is CASTELATPDTQYF.

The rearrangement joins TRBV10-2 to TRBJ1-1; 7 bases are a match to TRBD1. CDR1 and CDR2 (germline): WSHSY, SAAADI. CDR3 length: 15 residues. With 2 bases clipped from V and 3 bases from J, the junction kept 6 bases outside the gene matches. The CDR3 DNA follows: TGCGCCAGCAGTGAGCTGACAGGGAGGGACACTGAAGCTTTCTTT. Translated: CASSELTGRDTEAFF.

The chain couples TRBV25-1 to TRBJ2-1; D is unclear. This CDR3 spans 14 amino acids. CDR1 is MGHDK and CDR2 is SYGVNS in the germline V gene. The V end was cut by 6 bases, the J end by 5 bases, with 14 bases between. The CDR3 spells CASRDSSAHNEQFF. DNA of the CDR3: TGTGCCAGCAGAGACTCCTCGGCGCACAATGAGCAGTTCTTC.

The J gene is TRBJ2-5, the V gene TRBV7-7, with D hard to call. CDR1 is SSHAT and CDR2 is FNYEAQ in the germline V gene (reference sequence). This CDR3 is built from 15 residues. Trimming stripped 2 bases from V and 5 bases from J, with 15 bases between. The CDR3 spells CASSLTIGLGETQYF. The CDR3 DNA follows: TGTGCCAGCAGCTTAACCATAGGGTTGGGGGAGACCCAGTACTTC. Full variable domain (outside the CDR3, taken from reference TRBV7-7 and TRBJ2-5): GAGVSQSPRYKVTKRGQDVTLRCDPISSHATLYWYQQALGQGPEFLTYFNYEAQPDKSGLPSDRFSAERPEGSISTLTIQRTEQRDSAMYRCASSLTIGLGETQYFGPGTRLLVL.